The sequence of this T cell receptor (beta chain) was determined in a study of T cells in localized non-small cell lung cancer. About this clone: Its antigen remains unidentified.

Study-wide results and caveats: Because researchers sequenced only one region of the tumor, heterogeneity is still possible. Highest T cell clonality was seen in uninvolved adjacent lung, surpassing that measured in tumor. Elevated circulating T cell density in blood was associated with longer overall survival. A median of about 58 of the top 100 tumor clones appeared in adjacent lung, which was paired and uninvolved.

Data came from immunoSEQ multiplex PCR; TCRdb stores just in-frame clones and leaves some out. The sample records about 24,000 clones, 89% being singletons. CDR3 length: 14 residues. The germline V gene encodes CDR1 SQVTM and CDR2 ANQGSEA. Unmatched junction bases numbered 7, after V lost 5 bases and J lost 7 bases. The sequenced sample was peripheral blood, obtained before any cancer treatment. The clonotype comes from a man aged 40 to 70 with stage I squamous cell lung carcinoma. The gene calls are TRBV29-1 and TRBJ2-1; 11 bases match TRBD2. The CDR3 region has the DNA TGCAGCGTTCTCACTAGCGGGGGCCGTAATGAGCAGTTCTTC. Translation: CSVLTSGGRNEQFF.